These 31 T cell receptor beta chains were sequenced from one sample in a study of shared clonotypes between healthy human individuals. Sequencing was performed with immunoSEQ multiplex PCR; in TCRdb, only in-frame clones are kept and a portion is missing. Here the sample spans under 1,100,000 clones, about four fifths being singletons. Sequenced sample: memory CD4+ T cells from PBMCs. Subset noted: CD45RA-negative fraction. Receptors were obtained from a man aged 18 to 29 in good health. Some clones in this sample may be carry-over from other donors' samples.

Details on this clone: One base away lies a much larger clone, so this may be a sequencing read error. Other nucleotide sequences in the sample specify the same CDR3. The J gene is TRBJ2-7, the V gene TRBV5-4, with 7 bases fitting TRBD1. The CDR3 totals 13 residues. The V and J ends lost 3 bases and 3 bases, in that order; junction bases with no gene match: 3. The germline CDR1 and CDR2 sequences are SGHNT and YYREEE (reference sequence). CDR3 nucleotide sequence: TGTGCCAGCAGCTCTCGGGACAGCTACGAGCAGTACTTC. Protein product: CASSSRDSYEQYF. Supplemented by reference TRBV5-4 and TRBJ2-7, the full variable domain reads ETGVTQSPTHLIKTRGQQVTLRCSSQSGHNTVSWYQQALGQGPQFIFQYYREEENGRGNFPPRFSGLQFPNYSSELNVNALELDDSALYLCASSSRDSYEQYFGPGTRLTVT.

The CDR3 is CASSLGDLYYEQYF. The DNA of the CDR3 is TGTGCCAGCAGCTTAGGGGACCTTTACTACGAGCAGTACTTC. The rearrangement joins TRBV11-2 to TRBJ2-7; D possibly uses TRBD1 or TRBD2 (5 bases each). V was trimmed by 1 base and J by 3 bases, leaving 10 bases between them. Looked up from germline, CDR1 is SGHAT and CDR2 is FQNNGV. The CDR3 covers 14 residues.

V is TRBV19 and J is TRBJ2-1; weak D call: TRBD1 (6 bases). This CDR3 is 13 amino acids long. Per the germline V gene, CDR1 is LNHDA and CDR2 is SQIVND (reference sequence). Trimming shortened V by 6 bases and J by 7 bases, and 13 bases separated the two germline ends. The CDR3 coding sequence is TGTGCCAGTAGGAAGACAGGAGCTAATGAGCAGTTCTTC. Amino acid sequence: CASRKTGANEQFF.

Ten or more counts support this clone. This rearrangement joins TRBV5-1 to TRBJ1-2; D not certain. This CDR3 spans 14 amino acids. V lost 0 bases to trimming and J lost 5 bases, with 11 bases between them. Germline CDR1 and CDR2: SGHRS and YFSETQ. CDR3 DNA sequence: TGCGCCAGCAGCTTGGGGACGACCTCGTATGGCTACACCTTC. The encoded protein is CASSLGTTSYGYTF.

V gene TRBV4-2 combines with J gene TRBJ1-1; TRBD1 might be the D (6 bases). Trimming cost V 1 base and J 4 bases, with 19 bases left between them. The CDR3 runs to 17 residues. Germline V CDR1 and CDR2: LGHNA, YNFKEQ. The CDR3 bases are TGTGCCAGCAGCCAAGCGGGGTCTGAAGAAGGGGGCACTGAAGCTTTCTTT. Translation: CASSQAGSEEGGTEAFF.

This clone was observed a single time. The chain carries TRBV10-1 and TRBJ2-7, with D perhaps matching TRBD1 (6 bases). The V and J ends lost 7 bases and 5 bases respectively, with 27 bases between them. CDR3 length: 17 amino acids. Germline assignment: CDR1 WNHNN and CDR2 SYGVQD (reference sequence). DNA for the CDR3: TGCGCCAGCAATTCATCCCCGCTGGGACGCAGGGGTAACGAGCAGTACTTC. Translated: CASNSSPLGRRGNEQYF.

V and J are TRBV18 and TRBJ1-2; tentative D call: TRBD1 (6 bases). CDR3 length: 15 amino acids. Trimming shortened V by 6 bases and J by 2 bases, and 16 bases separated the two germline ends. Germline V gene sequence: CDR1 KGHSH, CDR2 LQKENI. CDR3 amino acids: CASSPIAQGNYGYTF. CDR3 DNA: TGTGCCAGCTCCCCCATAGCGCAGGGGAACTATGGCTACACCTTC.

The gene calls are TRBV6-6 and TRBJ2-3, with D perhaps assigned TRBD1 or TRBD2 (6 bases each). The V end was cut by 5 bases, the J end by 2 bases, with 14 bases between. The CDR3 contains 15 residues. Germline assignment: CDR1 MNHNY and CDR2 SVGAGI (reference sequence). CDR3 in amino acids: CASSDGGFFTDTQYF. The CDR3 bases are TGTGCCAGCAGTGACGGGGGCTTCTTCACAGATACGCAGTATTTT.

The chain links TRBV7-3 to TRBJ2-7; 9 nucleotides agree with TRBD2. Germline V gene lookup returns CDR1 SGHTA and CDR2 FQGTGA. The CDR3 spans 14 residues. V gave up 2 bases and J gave up 9 bases; unmatched junction bases: 8. CDR3 nucleotide sequence: TGTGCCAGCAGCTTAGGCGGGAGGGCCGTGGTGCAGTACTTC. Its protein is CASSLGGRAVVQYF.

The CDR3, as DNA: TGTGCCAGCGGGGAGGGACTAGGGTCAAATGAGCAGTTCTTC. Translating gives CASGEGLGSNEQFF. The rearrangement joins TRBV9 to TRBJ2-1; TRBD2 agrees at 8 bases. Germline V gene lookup returns CDR1 SGDLS and CDR2 YYNGEE. The CDR3 totals 14 residues. Unmatched junction bases numbered 10, after V lost 7 bases and J lost 7 bases.

This rearrangement joins TRBV9 to TRBJ2-5; D possibly matches TRBD1 or TRBD2 (5 bases each). The germline V and J ends were trimmed by 6 bases and 2 bases, with 17 bases remaining between them. The CDR3 is made up of 15 amino acids. The germline V gene encodes CDR1 SGDLS and CDR2 YYNGEE. CDR3 in amino acids: CASNPSGRQQETQYF. CDR3 DNA sequence: TGTGCCAGCAACCCATCGGGACGACAACAAGAGACCCAGTACTTC.

This clone was seen many times. V and J are TRBV12-5 and TRBJ1-1; no clear D gene. The germline V gene encodes CDR1 LGHNT and CDR2 FRNRAP. The CDR3 totals 14 residues. The V end was cut by 1 base, the J end by 6 bases, with 12 bases between. CDR3 sequence reads: CASGLGSRSAEAFF. The CDR3 DNA reads as TGTGCTAGTGGTTTGGGTTCCCGGAGCGCTGAAGCTTTCTTT.

The V call is TRBV7-9, the J call TRBJ2-7; perhaps D is TRBD1 or TRBD2 (6 bases each). Per germline, CDR1 SEHNR and CDR2 FQNEAQ (reference sequence). The V and J ends lost 3 bases and 0 bases respectively, with 12 bases between them. This CDR3 is built from 15 residues. In DNA, the CDR3 is TGTGCCAGCAGCTTCGTCGGGGGCAGCTCCTACGAGCAGTACTTC. Its protein product is CASSFVGGSSYEQYF.

The rearrangement joins TRBV29-1 to TRBJ2-7, with 7 bases lining up with TRBD1. Losses at the gene ends were 8 bases for V and 7 bases for J; bases not matched to a gene: 11. CDR3 length: 12 amino acids. Germline-derived CDR1 and CDR2 are SQVTM and ANQGSEA. The chain's CDR3 is CSHADRVGEQYF. The CDR3 DNA follows: TGCAGCCATGCCGACAGGGTGGGGGAGCAGTACTTC.

On this clone: The same CDR3 also results from other DNA sequences found in this sample. The chain joins TRBV9 to TRBJ1-2; D is perhaps TRBD1 (5 bases). Trimming cost V 8 bases and J 2 bases, with 22 bases left between them. This CDR3 comprises 16 residues. Germline-derived CDR1 and CDR2 are SGDLS and YYNGEE. For the CDR3, the DNA is TGTGCCAGTCTAACAAAGAGACAGCCACTGAACTATGGCTACACCTTC. This codes for CASLTKRQPLNYGYTF.

In this sample, this clone turned up a few times. The V call is TRBV4-2, the J call TRBJ2-7; 7 bases agree with TRBD1. V gave up 0 bases and J gave up 4 bases; unmatched junction bases: 12. The CDR3 length is 17 residues. The germline gives CDR1 LGHNA, CDR2 YNFKEQ. This chain's CDR3 is CASSQEILSVRGYEQYF. CDR3 sequence (DNA): TGTGCCAGCAGCCAAGAGATTCTTAGCGTCAGGGGGTACGAGCAGTACTTC.

The chain carries TRBV9 and TRBJ1-3, with TRBD1 matching over 9 bases. CDR1 and CDR2 (germline): SGDLS, YYNGEE. This CDR3 region has 18 residues. J lost 0 bases, V lost 3 bases, and 10 bases had no gene match. The CDR3 sequence is CASSASSGTGISGNTIYF. For the CDR3, the DNA is TGTGCCAGCAGCGCCTCCTCCGGGACAGGGATCTCTGGAAACACCATATATTTT. Based on the CDR3 plus reference TRBV9 and TRBJ1-3, the full variable domain is DSGVTQTPKHLITATGQRVTLRCSPRSGDLSVYWYQQSLDQGLQFLIQYYNGEERAKGNILERFSAQQFPDLHSELNLSSLELGDSALYFCASSASSGTGISGNTIYFGEGSWLTVV.

The V gene is TRBV12-5, the J gene TRBJ2-5; 9 nucleotides match TRBD1. In germline, CDR1 is LGHNT, CDR2 FRNRAP. The V segment lost 1 base and the J segment 2 bases; nucleotides outside the gene matches: 8. The CDR3 totals 17 residues. CDR3: CASGLAVAGTGQETQYF. The CDR3 DNA sequence: TGTGCTAGTGGTTTGGCCGTCGCCGGGACAGGGCAAGAGACCCAGTACTTC.

This clone was found a few times. The chain couples TRBV29-1 to TRBJ2-1, with 9 bases aligning to TRBD2. Per the germline V gene, CDR1 is SQVTM and CDR2 is ANQGSEA. CDR3 length equals 15 residues. The ends lost 4 bases at V and 0 bases at J; junction bases unmatched: 4. The DNA of the CDR3 is TGCAGCGTTGGGACTAGCGCAAGCTCCTACAATGAGCAGTTCTTC. This gives the protein CSVGTSASSYNEQFF.

V and J are TRBV11-2 and TRBJ2-7, with TRBD2 matching 8 bases. The CDR3 runs 17 residues. Germline CDR1 is SGHAT and CDR2 is FQNNGV. Trimming removed 10 bases from V and 3 bases from J; junction bases left unmatched: 20. CDR3 residues: CATAPYQGSGRYYEQYF. CDR3 nucleotides: TGTGCCACCGCTCCCTACCAGGGGAGCGGGAGATACTACGAGCAGTACTTC. Variable domain in full (rest from reference TRBV11-2 and TRBJ2-7): EAGVAQSPRYKIIEKRQSVAFWCNPISGHATLYWYQQILGQGPKLLIQFQNNGVVDDSQLPKDRFSAERLKGVDSTLKIQPAKLEDSAVYLCATAPYQGSGRYYEQYFGPGTRLTVT.

The V and J genes are TRBV30 and TRBJ1-1, with TRBD1 as a possible D gene (5 bases). V gave up 5 bases and J gave up 3 bases, with 13 bases separating them. The CDR3 runs to 13 residues. CDR1 and CDR2 from the germline V gene are GTSNPN and SVGIG (reference sequence). The DNA for the CDR3 is TGTGCCTGGGGGGCGGGACGGGACACTGAAGCTTTCTTT. This codes for CAWGAGRDTEAFF. The complete variable domain, with remaining parts taken from reference TRBV30 and TRBJ1-1, reads SQTIHQWPATLVQPVGSPLSLECTVEGTSNPNLYWYRQAAGRGLQLLFYSVGIGQISSEVPQNLSASRPQDRQFILSSKKLLLSDSGFYLCAWGAGRDTEAFFGQGTRLTVV.

The V and J genes are TRBV5-6 and TRBJ1-1; maybe TRBD1 (6 bases). There are 13 residues in the CDR3. V lost 7 bases and J 3 bases, leaving 13 bases between the germline ends. Germline V CDR1 and CDR2: SGHDT, YYEEEE. The CDR3 DNA reads as TGTGCCAGCGTCAGGGGACCTTACACTGAAGCTTTCTTT. Its translation is CASVRGPYTEAFF.

The rearrangement joins TRBV28 to TRBJ2-7; TRBD1 matches at 7 bases. The CDR3 is 13 residues long. Trimming took 5 bases from V and 3 from J; bases not matched to a gene: 4. Germline-derived CDR1 and CDR2 are MDHEN and SYDVKM. The CDR3 reads CASSTGVRYEQYF. The CDR3 coding sequence is TGTGCCAGCAGTACAGGGGTACGCTACGAGCAGTACTTC.

V is TRBV5-4 and J is TRBJ2-7; TRBD1 aligns across 9 bases. The CDR3 has 15 residues. With 7 bases clipped from V and 5 bases from J, the junction kept 13 bases outside the gene matches. Germline V gene lookup returns CDR1 SGHNT and CDR2 YYREEE (reference sequence). CDR3 DNA: TGTGCCAGCGAGGACCCCGGGACAGGGTCACACGAGCAGTACTTC. Its translation: CASEDPGTGSHEQYF.

The gene calls are TRBV19 and TRBJ2-1, with TRBD2 identical over 7 bases. Losses at the gene ends were 4 bases for V and 8 bases for J; bases not matched to a gene: 11. CDR3 length: 15 residues. Germline-derived CDR1 and CDR2 are LNHDA and SQIVND (reference sequence). In DNA form, the CDR3 reads TGTGCCAGTAGTAAGAGACGCGGGAGTGAAGATGAGCAGTTCTTC. It specifies CASSKRRGSEDEQFF.

The chain has TRBV28 and TRBJ1-1, with D unclear. CDR1 is MDHEN, CDR2 SYDVKM, per germline. The CDR3 is 15 residues long. The V gene lost 6 bases and the J gene lost 0 bases, with 14 bases spanning the gap. The CDR3 coding sequence is TGTGCCAGCAGCCCACCCAACAGTCTGAACACTGAAGCTTTCTTT. Translated, it gives CASSPPNSLNTEAFF.

The chain uses TRBV18 and TRBJ2-3; D uncertain. V gave up 1 base and J gave up 4 bases, with 12 bases separating them. Germline CDR1 is KGHSH and CDR2 is LQKENI. The CDR3 is made up of 15 amino acids. This CDR3 is CASSPLGSRPDTQYF. CDR3 DNA sequence: TGTGCCAGCTCACCACTTGGGTCGCGGCCAGATACGCAGTATTTT.

V is TRBV7-3 and J is TRBJ2-3; 13 nucleotides align to TRBD2. CDR3 size: 18 residues. V was pared by 1 base and J by 6 bases, with 10 bases of the junction left unmatched. Germline loops: CDR1 SGHTA, CDR2 FQGTGA. The CDR3 is CASSLSPWTSGSGDTQYF. The DNA for the CDR3 is TGTGCCAGCAGCTTAAGTCCCTGGACTAGCGGGAGTGGGGATACGCAGTATTTT.

The V and J genes are TRBV5-6 and TRBJ1-6; TRBD1 aligns across 7 bases. Germline loops: CDR1 SGHDT, CDR2 YYEEEE. V gave up 2 bases and J gave up 11 bases; unmatched junction bases: 7. CDR3 length: 14 amino acids. The CDR3 protein is CASSFDRVLPPLHF. The CDR3 DNA follows: TGTGCCAGCAGCTTTGACAGGGTTTTACCACCCCTCCACTTT.

The CDR3 sequence is CASSFTATGANTEAFF. In nucleotides, the CDR3 is TGTGCCAGCAGCTTTACGGCGACAGGGGCCAACACTGAAGCTTTCTTT. J is TRBJ1-1 and V is TRBV7-9; 8 bases are shared with TRBD1. The CDR3 consists of 16 residues. The germline V gene encodes CDR1 SEHNR and CDR2 FQNEAQ (reference sequence). Trimming cost V 3 bases and J 2 bases; bases outside gene matches: 8. Full variable domain (missing parts from reference TRBV7-9 and TRBJ1-1): DTGVSQNPRHKITKRGQNVTFRCDPISEHNRLYWYRQTLGQGPEFLTYFQNEAQLEKSRLLSDRFSAERPKGSFSTLEIQRTEQGDSAMYLCASSFTATGANTEAFFGQGTRLTVV.

The chain is built from TRBV10-1 and TRBJ2-7; 8 bases are a match to TRBD2. Germline V lookup: CDR1 WNHNN, CDR2 SYGVQD (reference sequence). CDR3 size: 15 residues. The V gene end was trimmed by 2 bases and the J gene end by 9 bases; junction bases not matched to a gene: 12. CDR3 coding DNA: TGCGCCAGCAGTGAGGCAGGACTAGCCCGGGTGGGGCAGTACTTC. Translating it yields CASSEAGLARVGQYF.